This record looks at one T cell receptor beta chain sequence and its context. The target of this receptor is not known. No base-level quality is on record; no much larger clone is a single base apart. The time point label on this specimen signifies: week 11, during vaccination. Each vaccine dose, consisting of 300 ug of a 20-mer mutant IDH1 peptide in Montanide, was administered subcutaneously with topical imiquimod. Newly diagnosed WHO grade 3 or 4 IDH1-mutant astrocytomas showing loss of nuclear ATRX were present in the donors. The samples were drawn from NOA16, a multicentre, single-arm, open-label phase I trial in Germany that tested a mutant IDH1 peptide vaccine in humans for the first time. Genomic DNA for TCRB sequencing was extracted from EDTA blood using the DNeasy Blood and Tissue Kit. This specimen belongs to a study of a mutant IDH1 vaccine in newly diagnosed glioma (dated by TCRdb to the early 2020s). About the study as a whole: Eight vaccinations were administered to patients in weeks 1, 3, 5, 7, 11, 15, 19 and 23, corresponding to visits V03 through V10. Vaccination began 4-6 weeks after radiotherapy alone, or alongside temozolomide cycles in the chemotherapy-containing groups. Of the approximately 30 treated patients, about 60% were male and approximately 38% were female, and the mean age was around 40 years. Prior to enrollment, patients had been given standard therapy consisting of radiotherapy alone, temozolomide alone, or radiochemotherapy with temozolomide, with the combination given to most patients. Peripheral blood samples were drawn at six visits, namely V03 (baseline), V05, V07, V10, V12 and V13. Longitudinal TCRB deep sequencing was performed for 25 to 30 treated patients wherever samples were available for exploratory analyses.

The paper's findings and limits, for the study overall: The authors stated that sample limitations prevented analyses of patient blood samples from being reproduced. Immune responses induced by the vaccine were seen in approximately 92% of patients across multiple MHC alleles. Selection of PBMC samples for TCRB deep sequencing was based on availability. Pseudoprogression appeared unrelated to alterations in the top peripheral T cell clonotypes detected by TCRB sequencing.

The germline V gene (reference sequence) yields MNHEY for CDR1 and SMNVEV for CDR2. Trimming takes 4 bases from V and 0 bases from J, and the germline ends sit 10 bases apart. The CDR3 contains 15 residues, cysteine and phenylalanine counted. The CDR3 DNA has 45 bases and is translated from base 1. Library prep was done by the immunoSEQ multiplex PCR assay. Rearranged TCR beta chain sequences were amplified using the hsTCRB Kit according to the manufacturer's protocol. An Illumina MiSeq was used to sequence the TCRB libraries. The authors' analysis ran thus. The proprietary platform of the kit vendor was used for demultiplexing, trimming and gene mapping. This immuneACCESS table, as held by TCRdb, lists in-frame sequences with V and J called but not all clones. Of the missing ones, under half trace to an unresolved V gene in checked studies; the others have no known cause. The V and J calls and clone size were taken over from that table, and D and trimming were inferred from the DNA. This sample holds tens of thousands of clones; roughly 80% were observed only once. The ten largest make up approximately 5.9% of the sample.

This receptor was taken from a man aged 45-65 years with glioma. The specimen comprised PBMCs, sampled from a glioma patient whose treatment included an IDH1 peptide vaccine. The receptor chain draws on TRBV27 and TRBJ2-1; the D gene lacks a confident call. Here the CDR3 is given as CASSSYKSSYNEQFF. The DNA is as follows: TGTGCCAGCAGTTCCTACAAGAGCTCCTACAATGAGCAGTTCTTC.